A single sample is the source of the 6 T cell receptor beta chains below, sequenced in a study of T cell repertoires in cytomegalovirus infection. TCRdb re-called the reads through MiXCR, storing one row per CDR3 protein. This table has 300,000 or so distinct CDR3 sequences, around 25% appearing once. What was sequenced was PBMCs. The receptors originated from a human donor in good health (CMV status not recorded). Some clones in this sample may be carry-over from other donors' samples.

This clonotype has ten or more counts. The chain recombines TRBV6-6 with TRBJ2-7; D tentatively reads TRBD1 or TRBD2 (5 bases each). V lost 2 bases to trimming and J lost 7 bases, with 15 bases between them. There are 14 residues in the CDR3. Germline-derived CDR1 and CDR2 are MNHNY and SVGAGI (reference sequence). CDR3 amino acids: CASSYDPGPGEQYF. The CDR3 DNA reads TGTGCCAGCAGTTACGATCCAGGGCCGGGGGAGCAGTACTTC.

This clonotype was observed many times. The genes are TRBV7-8 and TRBJ2-5; the match to TRBD1 covers 9 bases. This CDR3 is 17 amino acids long. J lost 4 bases, V lost 4 bases, and 13 bases had no gene match. Germline lookup yields CDR1 SGHVS and CDR2 FQNEAQ. The CDR3 region is CASSSPRQGDARETQYF. The CDR3 DNA is TGTGCCAGCAGCTCCCCCAGACAGGGGGACGCACGAGAGACCCAGTACTTC.

J is TRBJ2-1 and V is TRBV20-1, with D hard to call. CDR1 DFQATT and CDR2 SNEGSKA come from the germline V gene (reference sequence). V was trimmed by 0 bases and J by 15 bases, leaving 12 bases between them. The CDR3 consists of 11 residues. The CDR3: CSARDHSKRFF. The CDR3 DNA sequence: TGCAGTGCTAGAGACCATAGTAAGCGGTTCTTC.

Many counts were recorded for this clonotype. The rearrangement uses TRBV12-3 or TRBV12-4 and TRBJ1-2, with 11 bases identical to TRBD1. The length of the CDR3 is 18 residues. The junction had 15 bases not matched to a gene; V was cut back by 5 bases and J by 4 bases. CDR3 sequence: CASSATGTGGKKTYGYTF. The CDR3 DNA is TGTGCCAGCAGTGCCACCGGGACAGGGGGGAAGAAGACCTATGGCTACACCTTC.

V and J are TRBV9 and TRBJ2-1, with D possibly being TRBD1 (5 bases). Trimming shortened V by 0 bases and J by 9 bases, and 13 bases separated the two germline ends. Germline CDR1 is SGDLS and CDR2 is YYNGEE. The CDR3 is 14 residues long. This CDR3 reads CASSVDTGRSEQFF. In nucleotides, the CDR3 is TGTGCCAGCAGCGTAGATACAGGTAGGAGTGAGCAGTTCTTC. The whole variable domain, filled in from reference TRBV9 and TRBJ2-1, reads DSGVTQTPKHLITATGQRVTLRCSPRSGDLSVYWYQQSLDQGLQFLIQYYNGEERAKGNILERFSAQQFPDLHSELNLSSLELGDSALYFCASSVDTGRSEQFFGPGTRLTVL.

Many counts were recorded for this clonotype. The CDR3 protein is CASSFARTGNTEAFF. The CDR3 DNA reads TGTGCCAGCAGTTTTGCCCGGACGGGCAACACTGAAGCTTTCTTT. The chain recombines TRBV12-3 or TRBV12-4 with TRBJ1-1, with D unclear. This CDR3 comprises 15 residues. Between the trimmed V and J ends, which lost 3 bases and 2 bases, there was a span of 13 bases.